A selection of T cell receptor beta chains follows, all from one sample in a study of T cells of healthy individuals. TCRdb reprocessed the 5' RACE reads with MiXCR, giving one entry per CDR3 protein. The sample consists of around 98,000 distinct CDR3 sequences, roughly a sixth of them appearing once. These receptors came from a human donor in good health. CDR3s include the opening cysteine and the closing phenylalanine or tryptophan. Fields, in order: D gene, V gene, J gene, clone size, CDR3 DNA, CDR3 protein. D genes are given only for firm matches. The listing skips clone size in some rows; elsewhere it reads once, few, many or a size class.

D: .; V: TRBV7-9; J: TRBJ1-6; size: few; DNA: TGTGCCAGCAGCTTAGAGACATCCCCCAATTCACCCCTCCACTTT; CDR3: CASSLETSPNSPLHF
D: TRBD2; V: TRBV20-1; J: TRBJ2-3; size: few; DNA: TGCAGTGCTAGCCCTAGCGGGAGGGCCAGGGATACGCAGTATTTT; CDR3: CSASPSGRARDTQYF
D: TRBD2; V: TRBV4-1; J: TRBJ2-1; size: many; DNA: TGCGCCAGCAGCCACAGACTAGCGGGAGCACTAGATGAGCAGTTCTTC; CDR3: CASSHRLAGALDEQFF
D: TRBD1; V: TRBV9; J: TRBJ1-3; size: .; DNA: TGTGCCAGCAGCCCGGGACAGGGGGCCTTCTCCGGAAACACCATATATTTT; CDR3: CASSPGQGAFSGNTIYF
D: .; V: TRBV11-1; J: TRBJ1-1; size: .; DNA: TGTGCCAGCAGTTTCCGAGCGGGGCAGGATGAAGCTTTCTTT; CDR3: CASSFRAGQDEAFF
D: .; V: TRBV7-8; J: TRBJ1-1; size: .; DNA: TGTGCCAGCAGCTTAGGCAGCGGATTGGGAAACACTGAAGCTTTCTTT; CDR3: CASSLGSGLGNTEAFF
D: .; V: TRBV5-1; J: TRBJ2-7; size: .; DNA: TGCGCCAGCAGCTTGGCGGGCAGACCCTTC; CDR3: CASSLAGRPF
D: .; V: TRBV28; J: TRBJ1-2; size: few; DNA: TGTGCCTCTCGGGGGCCCGCAGGGGGCTACACCTTC; CDR3: CASRGPAGGYTF
D: TRBD2; V: TRBV18; J: TRBJ2-4; size: .; DNA: TGTGCCAGCTCACCGCGGGGAGGGAACATTCAGTACTTC; CDR3: CASSPRGGNIQYF
D: TRBD1; V: TRBV6-2/TRBV6-3; J: TRBJ2-2; size: few; DNA: TGTGCCAGCAGTTACTCCCATGGACAGGGAACCGGGGAGCTGTTTTTT; CDR3: CASSYSHGQGTGELFF
D: .; V: TRBV4-3; J: TRBJ1-1; size: few; DNA: TGCGCCAGCAGCCTAATGGCGCAGAACACTGAAGCTTTCTTT; CDR3: CASSLMAQNTEAFF
D: TRBD1; V: TRBV4-2; J: TRBJ1-2; size: many; DNA: TGTGCCAGCAGCCAAGGGACAGGACCCAATAACTATGGCTACACCTTC; CDR3: CASSQGTGPNNYGYTF
D: .; V: TRBV2; J: TRBJ2-1; size: few; DNA: TGTGCCAGCAGGACCTGGGAGGCGGCGTACAATGAGCAGTTCTTC; CDR3: CASRTWEAAYNEQFF
D: .; V: TRBV6-5; J: TRBJ2-7; size: few; DNA: TGTGCCAGCAGTTATGCCCACCCCCCGGTCGAGCAGTACTTC; CDR3: CASSYAHPPVEQYF
D: .; V: TRBV15; J: TRBJ1-5; size: .; DNA: TGTGCCACCAGCAGAGATTTGGGAGGGGATGGCAATCAGCCCCAGCATTTT; CDR3: CATSRDLGGDGNQPQHF
D: TRBD2; V: TRBV12-3/TRBV12-4; J: TRBJ2-5; size: many; DNA: TGTGCCAGCAGTTTTTTAGCGGGAGGCCTCTCGCAAGAGACCCAGTACTTC; CDR3: CASSFLAGGLSQETQYF
D: .; V: TRBV3-1; J: TRBJ2-7; size: few; DNA: TGTGCCAGCAGCCACCCGACTAGCTACGAGCAGTACTTC; CDR3: CASSHPTSYEQYF
D: .; V: TRBV12-3/TRBV12-4; J: TRBJ1-3; size: few; DNA: TGTGCCAGCAGTTTGAGTTTTCAGGGCACCATATATTTT; CDR3: CASSLSFQGTIYF
D: TRBD1; V: TRBV20-1; J: TRBJ1-1; size: .; DNA: TGCAGTGCTGCCGACCCACAGGGGACGAACACTGAAGCTTTCTTT; CDR3: CSAADPQGTNTEAFF
D: .; V: TRBV2; J: TRBJ2-1; size: .; DNA: TGTGCCAGCAGCAAACAGGGTTGGGCCTACAATGAGCAGTTCTTC; CDR3: CASSKQGWAYNEQFF
D: .; V: TRBV6-6; J: TRBJ1-3; size: few; DNA: TGTGCCAGCGGGGGAAACACCATATATTTT; CDR3: CASGGNTIYF
D: TRBD1; V: TRBV6-5; J: TRBJ2-1; size: .; DNA: TGTGCCAGCAGTTATGGGCAGGGGGCCTACAATGAGCAGTTCTTC; CDR3: CASSYGQGAYNEQFF
D: TRBD2; V: TRBV5-8; J: TRBJ2-2; size: .; DNA: TGTGCCAGCAGCTTAGGGACTAGCAACACCGGGGAGCTGTTTTTT; CDR3: CASSLGTSNTGELFF
D: .; V: TRBV7-2; J: TRBJ2-1; size: .; DNA: TGTGCCAGCAGCTTTGACTTGACAGTTTTCTCCTACAATGAGCAGTTCTTC; CDR3: CASSFDLTVFSYNEQFF
D: .; V: TRBV20-1; J: TRBJ2-3; size: .; DNA: TGCAGTGCTAGAGATCAGGGCCGCACAGATACGCAGTATTTT; CDR3: CSARDQGRTDTQYF
D: .; V: TRBV5-1; J: TRBJ2-7; size: .; DNA: TGCGCCAGCAGCGACCCCGGGACACTTTCCGAGCAGTACTTC; CDR3: CASSDPGTLSEQYF
D: .; V: TRBV7-6; J: TRBJ1-4; size: few; DNA: TGTGCCAGCAGCGAAACAGGGAGCCCTCGATCTAATCTGTTTTTT; CDR3: CASSETGSPRSNLFF
D: .; V: TRBV20-1; J: TRBJ2-1; size: many; DNA: TGCAGTGCTAGAGAGAACGGGCCTCTCAACAATGAGCAGTTCTTC; CDR3: CSARENGPLNNEQFF
D: .; V: TRBV28; J: TRBJ1-1; size: many; DNA: TGTGCCAGCAGTTTAATTGGCAGGGGCACTGAAGCTTTCTTT; CDR3: CASSLIGRGTEAFF
D: .; V: TRBV11-2; J: TRBJ2-3; size: few; DNA: TGTGCCAGCAGCACCCAGGGTGATACGCAGTATTTT; CDR3: CASSTQGDTQYF
D: .; V: TRBV10-3; J: TRBJ2-5; size: many; DNA: TGTGCCATCAGGGAACGGGAGACCCAGTACTTC; CDR3: CAIRERETQYF
D: .; V: TRBV11-1; J: TRBJ1-5; size: .; DNA: TGTGCCAGCCAGCAGGGGTTTGGTCAGCCCCAGCATTTT; CDR3: CASQQGFGQPQHF
D: .; V: TRBV9; J: TRBJ2-7; size: few; DNA: TGTGCCAGCAGCGTCGGGGGCGATTTTTCGGAGCAGTACTTC; CDR3: CASSVGGDFSEQYF
D: .; V: TRBV4-1; J: TRBJ2-7; size: .; DNA: TGCGCCAGCAGCAAACGCGGGACAGCCTTTTCTCCATACGAGCAGTACTTC; CDR3: CASSKRGTAFSPYEQYF
D: .; V: TRBV20-1; J: TRBJ1-2; size: .; DNA: TGCAGTGTCATAACAGGGATGGGGAATGGTGGCTACACCTTC; CDR3: CSVITGMGNGGYTF
D: TRBD2; V: TRBV20-1; J: TRBJ2-5; size: many; DNA: TGCAGGTCCCTAGCGGGAGGGACTCATCAAGAGACCCAGTACTTC; CDR3: CRSLAGGTHQETQYF
D: TRBD1; V: TRBV27; J: TRBJ2-7; size: .; DNA: TGTGCCAGCGAGGCGACAGGGAGACACGAGCAGTACTTC; CDR3: CASEATGRHEQYF
D: TRBD1; V: TRBV5-1; J: TRBJ1-1; size: few; DNA: TGCGCCAGCAGCTTACAGGGGGGTATGAACACTGAAGCTTTCTTT; CDR3: CASSLQGGMNTEAFF
D: .; V: TRBV20-1; J: TRBJ1-2; size: few; DNA: TGCAGTGCTACGTACGGCTACACCTTC; CDR3: CSATYGYTF
D: TRBD2; V: TRBV9; J: TRBJ2-1; size: .; DNA: TGTGCCAGCAGCGTATCTAGCGGGGGGCGGCGGGAGCAGTTCTTC; CDR3: CASSVSSGGRREQFF
D: .; V: TRBV28; J: TRBJ1-3; size: many; DNA: TGTGCCAGCAGTTTGGAACAGAGCTCTGGAAACACCATATATTTT; CDR3: CASSLEQSSGNTIYF
D: TRBD1; V: TRBV28; J: TRBJ1-2; size: many; DNA: TGTGCCAGCAGCTTATCGACAGGGGGGTCGGCCGGCTACACCTTC; CDR3: CASSLSTGGSAGYTF
D: .; V: TRBV14; J: TRBJ1-1; size: .; DNA: TGTGCCAGCAGCCCTTTGAGACAGGAACGTCATCACACTGAAGCTTTCTTT; CDR3: CASSPLRQERHHTEAFF
D: TRBD1; V: TRBV25-1; J: TRBJ1-4; size: once; DNA: TGTGCCAGCAGTGAGGACAGGGGGCGGACTAATGAAAAACTGTTTTTT; CDR3: CASSEDRGRTNEKLFF
D: TRBD2; V: TRBV7-9; J: TRBJ2-5; size: few; DNA: TGTGCCAGCAGCTTAGGGGAAGCGGGAGTGGAGACCCAGTACTTC; CDR3: CASSLGEAGVETQYF
D: .; V: TRBV28; J: TRBJ1-1; size: .; DNA: TGTGCCAGCAGTCCCACTCTCACTGAAGCTTTCTTT; CDR3: CASSPTLTEAFF
D: .; V: TRBV7-2; J: TRBJ2-2; size: many; DNA: TGTGCCAGCAGCTTAAAAGGGCGGGACACCGGGGAGCTGTTTTTT; CDR3: CASSLKGRDTGELFF
D: .; V: TRBV14; J: TRBJ2-7; size: few; DNA: TGTGCCAGCAAGGTGGGGAGCTCCTACGAGCAGTACTTC; CDR3: CASKVGSSYEQYF
D: TRBD1; V: TRBV7-2; J: TRBJ1-2; size: few; DNA: TGTGCCAGCAGCCGGGGACAGGGGGAGGGCTACACCTTC; CDR3: CASSRGQGEGYTF
D: .; V: TRBV18; J: TRBJ1-6; size: many; DNA: TGTGCCAGCTCAACCAGCCAGGGGAAGGGGTCACCCCTCCACTTT; CDR3: CASSTSQGKGSPLHF
D: .; V: TRBV20-1; J: TRBJ2-7; size: many; DNA: TGCAGTGCTAGGGCCGGGGGCTACGAGCAGTACTTC; CDR3: CSARAGGYEQYF
D: .; V: TRBV4-2; J: TRBJ2-5; size: .; DNA: TGTGCCAGCAGCCAAGGGATTGGGGACCAAGAGACCCAGTACTTC; CDR3: CASSQGIGDQETQYF
D: .; V: TRBV25-1; J: TRBJ2-1; size: many; DNA: TGTGCCGATTGGAGGGGAATTCCCTACAATGAGCAGTTCTTC; CDR3: CADWRGIPYNEQFF
D: .; V: TRBV13; J: TRBJ2-5; size: .; DNA: TGTGCCAGCAGCTTAGGCCTAAGGGGGACCCAGTACTTC; CDR3: CASSLGLRGTQYF
D: TRBD2; V: TRBV11-1; J: TRBJ2-3; size: few; DNA: TGTGCCAGCAGCCTGAGGGGCGGGAGCGGAGATACGCAGTATTTT; CDR3: CASSLRGGSGDTQYF
D: .; V: TRBV7-6; J: TRBJ2-3; size: many; DNA: TGTGCCAGCAACCCGACAGGAAGCACAGATACGCAGTATTTT; CDR3: CASNPTGSTDTQYF
D: .; V: TRBV6-2/TRBV6-3; J: TRBJ2-5; size: few; DNA: TGTGCCAGTCGCCCGGAGCGAGAGACCCAGTACTTC; CDR3: CASRPERETQYF